This T cell receptor beta chain was sequenced during a study of T-cell memory formation after mild COVID-19. CDR1 is LGHDT, CDR2 YNNKEL, per germline (reference sequence). CDR3 length: 12 amino acids. The germline V and J ends were trimmed by 0 bases and 9 bases, with 5 bases remaining between them. This clonotype was detected ten times or more. MiXCR was run by TCRdb on the 5' RACE reads, yielding one entry per CDR3 protein. The sample has approximately 170,000 distinct CDR3 sequences; 10% to 15% are singletons. V usage is TRBV3-1 and J usage is TRBJ2-2; the D gene is possibly TRBD1 (5 bases). Sequencing input: PBMCs or a T cell subset sorted from them (not recorded which). The receptor was isolated from a man aged 18 to 30 who had mild COVID-19 (a few samples of this study predate the infection). Cell type and time point are not known. CDR3 residues: CASSQEDRELFF. In DNA form, the CDR3 reads TGTGCCAGCAGCCAAGAGGACAGGGAGCTGTTTTTT.